This T cell receptor beta chain was identified in a study of blood T cell repertoires in COVID-19. Trimming removed 6 bases at V and 3 bases at J, with 12 bases between. Germline values: CDR1 SGHTA, CDR2 FQGTGA. This CDR3 region has 13 residues. In assigning cohorts, the study relied on participant-reported clinical history. Source study methods: Reference gene primer amplification gave nucleated cell count estimates. TCRdb keeps only in-frame clones here, not all; method: immunoSEQ multiplex PCR. V and J calls and clone size are copied from that table; D and trimming were computed from the DNA. The table lists 200,000 to 250,000 clones, roughly 85% of them singletons, with around 3.8% in the top ten.

Sequencing was performed on PBMCs or T cells enriched from blood (not recorded which). The origin of this receptor is a woman aged 40 to 55 with acute COVID-19. The V and J genes are TRBV7-3 and TRBJ2-7; D is possibly TRBD1 (6 bases). Here the CDR3 reads CASSEGQSYEQYF. The CDR3 coding sequence is TGTGCCAGCAGTGAAGGACAGAGCTACGAGCAGTACTTC.